Each of the 6 T cell receptor beta chains below was sequenced from the same sample in a study of technical replicates of blood from several donors. The repertoire was sequenced with immunoSEQ multiplex PCR; TCRdb's copy has only in-frame clones and lacks some. Found here are more than 75,000 clones, 86% of them singletons; the top ten hold approximately 4.6%. Sample: PBMCs. The receptor set was obtained from a human donor in good health. Some clones in this sample may be carry-over from other donors' samples.

V and J are TRBV5-8 and TRBJ1-1; TRBD1 matches at 8 bases. This CDR3 is 14 amino acids long. The germline CDR1 and CDR2 sequences are SGHTS and YDEGEE. Trimming removed 1 base from V and 1 base from J; junction bases left unmatched: 0. As DNA, the CDR3 is TGTGCCAGCAGCTTGCAGGGGGCGAACACTGAAGCTTTCTTT. Protein sequence: CASSLQGANTEAFF.

The J gene is TRBJ2-1, the V gene TRBV7-9; 9 bases fit TRBD2. The CDR3 runs 15 residues. The V gene end was trimmed by 1 base and the J gene end by 9 bases; junction bases not matched to a gene: 7. Germline CDR1 is SEHNR and CDR2 is FQNEAQ (reference sequence). The chain's CDR3 is CASSLEVAGVTEQFF. In DNA form, the CDR3 reads TGTGCCAGCAGCTTAGAGGTAGCGGGAGTTACTGAGCAGTTCTTC.

The chain links TRBV19 to TRBJ2-6; a possible D gene is TRBD1 (6 bases). V lost 2 bases to trimming and J lost 5 bases, with 7 bases between them. CDR1 and CDR2 (germline): LNHDA, SQIVND (reference sequence). This CDR3 has 14 amino acids. CDR3 in amino acids: CASSIWDRANVLTF. CDR3 DNA: TGTGCCAGTAGTATATGGGACAGGGCCAACGTCCTGACTTTC.

V is TRBV5-1 and J is TRBJ2-5; D call uncertain. Germline V gene lookup returns CDR1 SGHRS and CDR2 YFSETQ. Trimming took off 4 bases at V and 3 bases at J, with 4 bases between the two ends. The CDR3 length is 11 residues. The CDR3 here is CASSLEETQYF. CDR3 bases: TGCGCCAGCAGCCTAGAAGAGACCCAGTACTTC.

CDR3 loop: CSVLTGVGNQPQHF. The CDR3 nucleotides are TGCAGCGTCCTGACAGGGGTTGGCAATCAGCCCCAGCATTTT. V is TRBV29-1 and J is TRBJ1-5; TRBD1 matches 8 bases. The length of the CDR3 is 14 residues. The ends lost 6 bases at V and 2 bases at J; junction bases unmatched: 6. The germline V gene encodes CDR1 SQVTM and CDR2 ANQGSEA.

The rearrangement links TRBV23-1 to TRBJ2-7, with TRBD2 matching 14 bases. TRBV23-1 is classed as an ORF, of uncertain function. CDR3 length: 16 residues. V gave up 3 bases and J gave up 0 bases; unmatched junction bases: 1. The chain's CDR3 is CASSHGTSGSSYEQYF. DNA of the CDR3: TGCGCCAGCAGTCACGGGACTAGCGGGAGCTCCTACGAGCAGTACTTC.